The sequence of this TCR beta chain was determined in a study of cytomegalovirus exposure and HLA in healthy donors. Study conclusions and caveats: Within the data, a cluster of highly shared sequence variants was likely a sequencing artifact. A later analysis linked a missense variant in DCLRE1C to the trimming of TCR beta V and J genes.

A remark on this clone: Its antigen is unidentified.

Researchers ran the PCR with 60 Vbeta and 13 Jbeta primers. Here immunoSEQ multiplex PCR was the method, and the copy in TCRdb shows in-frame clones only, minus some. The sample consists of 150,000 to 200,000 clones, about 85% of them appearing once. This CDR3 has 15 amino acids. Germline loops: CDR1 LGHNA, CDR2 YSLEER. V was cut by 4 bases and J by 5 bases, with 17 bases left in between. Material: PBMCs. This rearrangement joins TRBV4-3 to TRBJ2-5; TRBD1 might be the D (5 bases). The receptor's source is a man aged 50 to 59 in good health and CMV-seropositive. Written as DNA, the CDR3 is TGCGCCAGCAGCCCGGACGGACAACTCGGGGAGACCCAGTACTTC. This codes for CASSPDGQLGETQYF.